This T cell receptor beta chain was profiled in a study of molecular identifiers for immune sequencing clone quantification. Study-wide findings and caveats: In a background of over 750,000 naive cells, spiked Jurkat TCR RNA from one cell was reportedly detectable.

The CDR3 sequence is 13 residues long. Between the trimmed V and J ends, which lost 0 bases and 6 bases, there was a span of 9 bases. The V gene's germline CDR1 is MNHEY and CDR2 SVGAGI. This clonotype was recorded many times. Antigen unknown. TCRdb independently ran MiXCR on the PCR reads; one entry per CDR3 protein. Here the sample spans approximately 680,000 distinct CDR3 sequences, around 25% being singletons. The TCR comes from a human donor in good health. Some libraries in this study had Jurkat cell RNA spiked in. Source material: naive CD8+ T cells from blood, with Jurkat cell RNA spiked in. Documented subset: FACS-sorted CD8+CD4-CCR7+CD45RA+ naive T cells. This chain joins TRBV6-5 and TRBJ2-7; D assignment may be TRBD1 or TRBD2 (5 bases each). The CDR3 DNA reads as TGTGCCAGCAGTTACTCGGGGGTCCTCGAGCAGTACTTC. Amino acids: CASSYSGVLEQYF.